The present entry profiles one TCR beta chain with its context. Its antigen is not known. The record originates from a study of cytomegalovirus exposure and HLA in healthy donors. This CDR3 has 14 amino acids. Trimming took 2 bases from V and 2 from J, leaving 11 bases between them. CDR1 and CDR2 (germline): SQVTM, ANQGSEA. Overall study results and limits: CMV serostatus stood as the only immune exposure information on hand.

Researchers ran the PCR with 60 Vbeta and 13 Jbeta primers. Profiled with immunoSEQ multiplex PCR; TCRdb holds only in-frame clones, not every one. The sample carries 100,000 to 150,000 clones, roughly 79% recorded once. The specimen was PBMCs. This TCR was sampled from a man between 18 and 29 years old in good health and CMV-seronegative. The chain has TRBV29-1 and TRBJ2-3; TRBD1 might be the D (6 bases). The CDR3 spells CSVEQGSLTDTQYF. The CDR3 DNA follows: TGCAGCGTTGAACAGGGGAGTCTCACAGATACGCAGTATTTT.